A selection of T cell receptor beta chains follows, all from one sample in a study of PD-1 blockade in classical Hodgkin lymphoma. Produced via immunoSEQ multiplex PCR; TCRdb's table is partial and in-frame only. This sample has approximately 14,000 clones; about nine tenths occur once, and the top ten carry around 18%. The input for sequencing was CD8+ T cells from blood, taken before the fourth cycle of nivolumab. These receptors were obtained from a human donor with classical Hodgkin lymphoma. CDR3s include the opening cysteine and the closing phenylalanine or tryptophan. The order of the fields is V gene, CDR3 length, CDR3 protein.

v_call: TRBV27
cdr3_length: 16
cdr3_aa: CASSLLSDRGGYEQYF

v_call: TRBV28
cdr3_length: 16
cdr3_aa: CASRLQGAGLTGELFF

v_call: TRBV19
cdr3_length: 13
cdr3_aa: CASTFQGFNEQFF

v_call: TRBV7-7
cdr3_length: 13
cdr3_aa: CASSLGTNNEQFF

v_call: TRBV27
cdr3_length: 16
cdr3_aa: CASSLSREPSYNEQFF

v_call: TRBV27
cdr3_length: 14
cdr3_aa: CASTPGGANYGYTF

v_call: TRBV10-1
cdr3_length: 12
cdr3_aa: CASSEGDTEAFF

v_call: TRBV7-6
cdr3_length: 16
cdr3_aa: CASSQYVDQGPYGYTF

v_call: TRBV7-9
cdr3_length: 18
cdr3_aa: CASSTSTTSGSTSNTQYF

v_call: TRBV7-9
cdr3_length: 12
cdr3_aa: CASSPKGTEAFF

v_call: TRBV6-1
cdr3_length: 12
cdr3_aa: CASTRLNTEAFF

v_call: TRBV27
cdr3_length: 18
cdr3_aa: CASANPGTSGSVGNEQFF

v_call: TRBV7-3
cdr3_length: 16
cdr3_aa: CASSQRSGELTGELFF

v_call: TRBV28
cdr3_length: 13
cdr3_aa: CASRQTGSYEQYF

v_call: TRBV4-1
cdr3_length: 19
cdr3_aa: CASSFPTGTGVPNTGELFF

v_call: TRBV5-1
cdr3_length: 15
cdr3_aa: CASSWYQTSQETQYF

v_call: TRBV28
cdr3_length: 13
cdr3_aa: CASGLAGYYEQYF

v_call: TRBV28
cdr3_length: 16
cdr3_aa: CASTPYSDRSGYEQYF

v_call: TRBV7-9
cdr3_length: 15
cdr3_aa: CASSFPGTGGDEQFF

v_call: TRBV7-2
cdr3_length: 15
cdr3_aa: CASSPRTDSRYEQYF

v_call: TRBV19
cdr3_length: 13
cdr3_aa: CASSPGDPYEQYF

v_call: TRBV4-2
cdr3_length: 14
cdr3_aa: CASSQGASYNEQFF

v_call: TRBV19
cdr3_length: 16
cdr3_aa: CASTEARDSSYNEQFF

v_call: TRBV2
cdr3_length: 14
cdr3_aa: CASSEGGPNEKLFF

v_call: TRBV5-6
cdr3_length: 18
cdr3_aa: CASSEWGFFGTGVYEQYF

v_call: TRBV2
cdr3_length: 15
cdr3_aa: CASSERVAANEKLFF

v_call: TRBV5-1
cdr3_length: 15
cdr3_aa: CASSSGQGSTYEQYF

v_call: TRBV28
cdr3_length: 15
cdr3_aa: CASSWRGTLSYEQYF

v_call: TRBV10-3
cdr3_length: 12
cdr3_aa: CAISVRTSGTSF

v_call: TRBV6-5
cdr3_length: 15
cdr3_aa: CASRPGETGFNEQFF

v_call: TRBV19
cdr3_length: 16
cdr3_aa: CASTVDPQTDFYGYTF

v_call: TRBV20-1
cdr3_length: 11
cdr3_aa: CSAWTSGRQFF

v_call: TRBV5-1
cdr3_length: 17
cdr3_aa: CASSISGRAHIINEQFF

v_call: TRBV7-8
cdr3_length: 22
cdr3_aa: CASSSPPKDSPPPLPSGNTIYF

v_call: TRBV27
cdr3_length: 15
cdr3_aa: CASSEGRETNEKLFF

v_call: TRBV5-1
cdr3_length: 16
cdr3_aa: CASSDFWDGYNSPLHF

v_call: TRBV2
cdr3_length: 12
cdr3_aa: CASSERVYEQYF

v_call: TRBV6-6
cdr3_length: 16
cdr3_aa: CATENRDAANNQPQHF

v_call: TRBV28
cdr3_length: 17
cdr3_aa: CASSFREGIFSGNTIYF

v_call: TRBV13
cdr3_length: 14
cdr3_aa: CASSTGLAGELQYF

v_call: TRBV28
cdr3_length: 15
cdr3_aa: CASSPDLDLRETQYF

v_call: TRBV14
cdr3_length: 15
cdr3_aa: CASSQGYRGGETQYF

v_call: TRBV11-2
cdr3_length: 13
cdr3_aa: CASSFSVITEAFF

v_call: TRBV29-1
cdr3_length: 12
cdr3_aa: CSAVGGTYEQYF

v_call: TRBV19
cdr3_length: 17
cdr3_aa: CASSIFGQGQGGYEQYF

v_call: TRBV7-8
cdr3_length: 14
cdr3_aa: CASSPGSGAEKLFF

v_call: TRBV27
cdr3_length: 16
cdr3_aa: CASSILAGLSTDTQYF

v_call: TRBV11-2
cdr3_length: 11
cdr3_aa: CASSLGHEQYF

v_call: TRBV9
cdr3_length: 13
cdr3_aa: CASNGGSTDTQYF